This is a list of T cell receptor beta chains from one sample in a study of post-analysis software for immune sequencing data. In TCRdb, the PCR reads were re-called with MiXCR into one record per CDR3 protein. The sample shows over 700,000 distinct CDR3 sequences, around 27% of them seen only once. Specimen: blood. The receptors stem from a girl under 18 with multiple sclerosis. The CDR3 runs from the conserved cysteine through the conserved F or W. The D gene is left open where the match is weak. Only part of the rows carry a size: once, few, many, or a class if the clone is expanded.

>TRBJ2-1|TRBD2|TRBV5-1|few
CASSWGLASLDEQFF
TGCGCCAGCAGCTGGGGACTAGCGAGTTTGGATGAGCAGTTCTTC
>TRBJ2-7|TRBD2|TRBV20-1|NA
CSAGPLAGSQREQYF
TGCAGTGCTGGTCCACTAGCGGGATCACAGCGCGAGCAGTACTTC
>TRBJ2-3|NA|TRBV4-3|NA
CASSQDLSGVDTDTQYF
TGCGCCAGCAGCCAAGATCTGAGCGGCGTAGACACAGATACGCAGTATTTT
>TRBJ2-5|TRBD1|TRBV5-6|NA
CASRAGTETWKQYF
TGTGCCAGCAGGGCCGGGACAGAAACCTGGAAGCAGTACTTC
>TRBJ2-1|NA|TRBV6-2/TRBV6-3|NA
CASSGGGLADYSYNEQFF
TGTGCCAGCAGCGGAGGGGGGCTAGCGGATTACTCCTACAATGAGCAGTTCTTC
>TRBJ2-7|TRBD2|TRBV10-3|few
CAITAGAGVNYEQYF
TGTGCCATCACCGCCGGGGCGGGAGTAAATTACGAGCAGTACTTC
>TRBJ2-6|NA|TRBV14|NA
CASSPGPGANVLTF
TGTGCCAGCAGTCCCGGCCCTGGGGCCAACGTCCTGACTTTC
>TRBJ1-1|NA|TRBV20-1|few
CSARDWPSVRVNTEAFF
TGCAGTGCTAGAGATTGGCCCAGCGTACGGGTTAACACTGAAGCTTTCTTT
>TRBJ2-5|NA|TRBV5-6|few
CASNADAGETQYF
TGTGCCAGCAACGCGGACGCCGGAGAGACCCAGTACTTC
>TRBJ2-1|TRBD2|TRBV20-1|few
CSALVGLALSSYNEQFF
TGCAGTGCTCTCGTCGGACTAGCGCTAAGCTCCTACAATGAGCAGTTCTTC
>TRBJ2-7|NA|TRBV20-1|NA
CSVGAGVEQYF
TGCAGTGTAGGGGCAGGGGTCGAGCAGTACTTC
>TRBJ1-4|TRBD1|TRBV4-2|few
CASSQGTGIELFF
TGTGCCAGCAGCCAAGGGACAGGGATAGAACTGTTTTTT
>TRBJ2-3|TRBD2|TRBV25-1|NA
CASSETSGRADTQYF
TGTGCCAGCAGTGAGACTAGCGGGAGAGCAGATACGCAGTATTTT
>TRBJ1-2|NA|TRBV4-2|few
CASSRAPMVGYGYTF
TGTGCCAGCAGCCGGGCACCGATGGTGGGCTATGGCTACACCTTC
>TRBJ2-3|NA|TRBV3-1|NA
CASSQREPAETDTQYF
TGTGCCAGCAGCCAAAGGGAGCCCGCGGAAACAGATACGCAGTATTTT
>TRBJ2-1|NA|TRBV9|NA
CASSVGSSSAYNEQFF
TGTGCCAGCAGCGTAGGGTCCTCCTCGGCCTACAATGAGCAGTTCTTC
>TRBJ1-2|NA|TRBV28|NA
CASSCTGLRGYGYTF
TGTGCCAGCAGTTGCACAGGCCTCCGGGGCTATGGCTACACCTTC
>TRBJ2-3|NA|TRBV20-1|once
CSARGTAGDTQYF
TGCAGTGCTAGAGGGACTGCTGGGGATACGCAGTATTTT
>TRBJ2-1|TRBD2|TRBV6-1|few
CASSALPGLAGVGEQFF
TGTGCCAGCAGTGCTCTTCCGGGACTAGCGGGAGTAGGTGAGCAGTTCTTC
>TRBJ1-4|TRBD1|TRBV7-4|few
CATDRVGEKLFF
TGTGCCACCGACAGGGTTGGTGAAAAACTGTTTTTT
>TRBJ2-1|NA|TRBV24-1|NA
CATRGAAESNEQFF
TGTGCCACCAGGGGGGCAGCGGAGAGCAATGAGCAGTTCTTC
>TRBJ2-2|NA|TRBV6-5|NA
CASSYFSGPNTGELFF
TGTGCCAGCAGTTACTTCAGCGGGCCGAACACCGGGGAGCTGTTTTTT
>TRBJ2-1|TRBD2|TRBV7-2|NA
CASSSGLAHYNEQFF
TGTGCCAGCAGCTCGGGACTAGCGCACTACAATGAGCAGTTCTTC
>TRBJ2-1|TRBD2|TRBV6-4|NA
CASQRASGRGEQFF
TGTGCCAGCCAACGGGCTAGCGGGAGGGGTGAGCAGTTCTTC
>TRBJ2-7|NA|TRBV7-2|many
CASSLPRGEQYF
TGTGCCAGCAGCTTACCGCGCGGCGAGCAGTACTTC
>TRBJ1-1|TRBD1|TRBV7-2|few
CASSLVQGALNTEAFF
TGTGCCAGCAGCTTAGTTCAGGGGGCGCTGAACACTGAAGCTTTCTTT
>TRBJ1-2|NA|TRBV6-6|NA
CACSYRVGEGYTF
TGTGCCTGCAGTTACAGGGTTGGGGAGGGCTACACCTTC
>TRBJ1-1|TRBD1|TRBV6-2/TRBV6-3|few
CASTLGQGRAFF
TGTGCCAGCACCTTGGGACAGGGTCGAGCTTTCTTT
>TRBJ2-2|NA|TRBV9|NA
CATGRYDDTGERFF
TGTGCCACAGGCCGATACGACGACACCGGGGAGCGGTTTTTT
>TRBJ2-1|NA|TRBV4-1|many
CASSRSGTGYNEQFF
TGCGCCAGCAGCCGTTCCGGGACTGGATACAATGAGCAGTTCTTC
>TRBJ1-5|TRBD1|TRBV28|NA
CASAAGGWTGPQHF
TGTGCCAGCGCCGCAGGGGGCTGGACGGGGCCCCAGCATTTT
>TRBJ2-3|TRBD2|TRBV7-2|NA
CASRQLAGPWGTRYF
TGTGCCAGCAGGCAACTAGCGGGGCCGTGGGGTACGCGGTATTTT
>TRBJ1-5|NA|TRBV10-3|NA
CAIKQGIGNQPQHF
TGTGCCATCAAGCAGGGTATCGGAAATCAGCCCCAGCATTTT
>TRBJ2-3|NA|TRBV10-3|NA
CAISDRAPVNTQYF
TGTGCCATCAGTGATCGGGCCCCGGTTAATACGCAGTATTTT
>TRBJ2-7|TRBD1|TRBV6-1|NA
CASNPIPGTDSYEQYF
TGTGCCAGCAATCCGATCCCGGGGACAGACTCCTACGAGCAGTACTTC
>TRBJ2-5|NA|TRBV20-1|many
CSAREGITVDQETQYF
TGCAGTGCTAGAGAAGGGATTACCGTGGACCAAGAGACCCAGTACTTC
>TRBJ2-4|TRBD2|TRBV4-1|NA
CASSQEPGGPLNIQYF
TGCGCCAGCAGCCAAGAACCGGGAGGGCCTTTGAACATTCAGTACTTC
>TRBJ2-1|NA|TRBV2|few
CASSRDSFGEFF
TGTGCCAGCAGCCGGGACTCCTTCGGGGAGTTCTTC
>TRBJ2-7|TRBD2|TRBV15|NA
CATSRDVPSSGAPYEQYF
TGTGCCACCAGCAGAGACGTCCCTTCTAGCGGGGCCCCGTACGAGCAGTACTTC
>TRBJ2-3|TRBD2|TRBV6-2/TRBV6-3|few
CASSYLPGLADTDTQYF
TGTGCCAGCAGTTACCTACCTGGACTAGCGGATACAGATACGCAGTATTTT
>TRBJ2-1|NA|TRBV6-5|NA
CASSLGGAVFWNEQFF
TGTGCCAGCAGTTTGGGCGGGGCGGTTTTCTGGAATGAGCAGTTCTTC
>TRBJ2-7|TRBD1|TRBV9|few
CASSLNRDSPAYEQYF
TGTGCCAGCAGCCTCAACCGGGACAGTCCCGCCTACGAGCAGTACTTC
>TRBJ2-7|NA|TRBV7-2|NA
CASSFGALGEQYF
TGTGCCAGCAGCTTTGGGGCCCTGGGCGAGCAGTACTTC
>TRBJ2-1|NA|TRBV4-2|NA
CASSQDGAGSTYNEQFF
TGTGCCAGCAGCCAAGATGGGGCAGGGAGTACCTACAATGAGCAGTTCTTC
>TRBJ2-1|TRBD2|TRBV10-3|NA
CAIKESGIYNEQFF
TGTGCCATAAAAGAGAGCGGGATCTACAATGAGCAGTTCTTC
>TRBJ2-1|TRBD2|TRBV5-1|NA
CASSRYLPSGGVNEQFF
TGCGCCAGCAGTCGTTACCTCCCAAGCGGGGGGGTGAATGAGCAGTTCTTC
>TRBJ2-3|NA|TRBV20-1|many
CSARGQIDTQYF
TGCAGTGCTAGGGGGCAAATAGATACGCAGTATTTT
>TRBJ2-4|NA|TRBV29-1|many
CSVDVGAENIQYF
TGCAGCGTTGATGTGGGGGCAGAAAACATTCAGTACTTC
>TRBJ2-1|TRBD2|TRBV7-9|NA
CASSSNDPPPTSGYNEQFF
TGTGCCAGCAGCTCCAACGACCCCCCGCCAACTAGCGGTTACAATGAGCAGTTCTTC
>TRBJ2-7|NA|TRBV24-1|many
CATRGDSNTYEQYF
TGTGCCACCCGAGGAGACAGTAATACCTACGAGCAGTACTTC
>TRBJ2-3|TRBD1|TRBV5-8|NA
CASSLTGGRDTQYF
TGTGCCAGCAGCCTGACAGGGGGCAGAGATACGCAGTATTTT
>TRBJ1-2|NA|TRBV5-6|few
CASSPGPAPNYGYTF
TGTGCCAGCAGCCCGGGGCCAGCACCTAACTATGGCTACACCTTC
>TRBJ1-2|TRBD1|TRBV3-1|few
CASSQERGQGYGYTF
TGTGCCAGCAGCCAAGAAAGGGGACAGGGCTATGGCTACACCTTC
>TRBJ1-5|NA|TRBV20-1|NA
CSAPGAPAAQPQHF
TGCAGTGCCCCTGGGGCCCCCGCGGCACAGCCCCAGCATTTT
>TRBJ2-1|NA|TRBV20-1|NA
CSAREANRDTSYNEQFF
TGCAGTGCTAGAGAGGCAAACCGGGACACTTCCTACAATGAGCAGTTCTTC
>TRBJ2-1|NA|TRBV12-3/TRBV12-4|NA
CASSLAVGAKQFF
TGTGCCAGCAGTTTAGCGGTGGGGGCGAAGCAGTTCTTC
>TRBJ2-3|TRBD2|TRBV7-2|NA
CASTARAGWGTDTQYF
TGTGCCAGCACCGCGAGAGCGGGGTGGGGCACAGATACGCAGTATTTT